The present entry profiles one T cell receptor beta chain with its context. Deletions cut 3 bases from V and 5 bases from J, with 11 bases between. Germline CDR1 and CDR2: LNHDA and SQIVND (reference sequence). This CDR3 is built from 14 residues. This sample is part of a study of T cell responses to AZD1222 COVID-19 vaccine. Produced via immunoSEQ multiplex PCR; TCRdb's table is partial and in-frame only. The sample records about 170,000 clones, approximately 90% being singletons. The specimen was peripheral blood, collected 28 days after the second AZD1222 dose. The V call is TRBV19, the J call TRBJ2-1; either TRBD1 or TRBD2 may supply D (5 bases each). This clonotype originated in an adult who received the AZD1222 COVID-19 vaccine. CDR3 in DNA: TGTGCCAGTAGTATGATGGGGGTCCACAATGAGCAGTTCTTC. This encodes CASSMMGVHNEQFF.